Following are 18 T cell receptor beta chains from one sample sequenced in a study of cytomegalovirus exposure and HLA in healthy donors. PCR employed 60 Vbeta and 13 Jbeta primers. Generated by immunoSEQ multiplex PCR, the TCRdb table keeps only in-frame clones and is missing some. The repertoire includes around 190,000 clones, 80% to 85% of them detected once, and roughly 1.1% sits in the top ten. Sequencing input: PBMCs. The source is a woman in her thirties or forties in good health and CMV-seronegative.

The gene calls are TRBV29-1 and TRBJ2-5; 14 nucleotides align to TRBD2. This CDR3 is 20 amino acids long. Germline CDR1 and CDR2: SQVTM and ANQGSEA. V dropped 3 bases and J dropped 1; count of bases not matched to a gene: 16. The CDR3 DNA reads TGCAGCGTTGAGCGGGGGACTAGCGGGAGTGGGATGTTTTCCCAAGAGACCCAGTACTTC. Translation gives CSVERGTSGSGMFSQETQYF.

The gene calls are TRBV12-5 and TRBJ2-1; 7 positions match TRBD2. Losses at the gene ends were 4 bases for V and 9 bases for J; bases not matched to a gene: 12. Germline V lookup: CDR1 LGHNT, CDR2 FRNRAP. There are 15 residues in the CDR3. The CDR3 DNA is TGTGCTAGTGGTTGGGGCCTGGCGGGAGAGGGTGAGCAGTTCTTC. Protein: CASGWGLAGEGEQFF.

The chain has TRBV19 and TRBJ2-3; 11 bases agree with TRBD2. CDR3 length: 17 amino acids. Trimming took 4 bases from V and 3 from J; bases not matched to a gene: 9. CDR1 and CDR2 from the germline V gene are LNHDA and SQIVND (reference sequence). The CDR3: CASSTVGLAGGTDTQYF. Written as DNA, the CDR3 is TGTGCCAGTAGTACCGTAGGCCTAGCGGGAGGAACAGATACGCAGTATTTT.

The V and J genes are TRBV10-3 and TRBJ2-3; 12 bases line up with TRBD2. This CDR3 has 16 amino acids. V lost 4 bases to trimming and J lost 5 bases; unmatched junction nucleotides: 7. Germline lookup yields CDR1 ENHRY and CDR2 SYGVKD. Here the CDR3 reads CAISGWTSGVGDTQYF. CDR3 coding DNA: TGTGCCATCAGTGGTTGGACTAGCGGGGTGGGAGATACGCAGTATTTT.

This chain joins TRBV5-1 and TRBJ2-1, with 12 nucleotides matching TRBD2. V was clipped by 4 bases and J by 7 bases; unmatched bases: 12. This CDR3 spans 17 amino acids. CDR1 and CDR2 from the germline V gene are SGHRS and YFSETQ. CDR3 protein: CASSIGTSGSSWNEQFF. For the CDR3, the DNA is TGCGCCAGCAGCATCGGGACTAGCGGGTCGTCTTGGAATGAGCAGTTCTTC.

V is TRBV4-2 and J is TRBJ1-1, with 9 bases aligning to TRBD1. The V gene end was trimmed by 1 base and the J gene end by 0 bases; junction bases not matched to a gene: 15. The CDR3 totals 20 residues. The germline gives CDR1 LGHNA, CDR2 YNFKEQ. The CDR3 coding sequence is TGTGCCAGCAGCCAAGCTGGGACAGGGAGACTAAACGCAATGAACACTGAAGCTTTCTTT. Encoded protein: CASSQAGTGRLNAMNTEAFF.

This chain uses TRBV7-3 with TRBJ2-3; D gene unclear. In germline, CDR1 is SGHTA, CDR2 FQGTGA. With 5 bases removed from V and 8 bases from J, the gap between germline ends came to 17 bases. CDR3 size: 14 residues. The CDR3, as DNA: TGTGCCAGCAGCCCCCAAGGCGGAGTGGGTACGCAGTATTTT. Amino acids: CASSPQGGVGTQYF.

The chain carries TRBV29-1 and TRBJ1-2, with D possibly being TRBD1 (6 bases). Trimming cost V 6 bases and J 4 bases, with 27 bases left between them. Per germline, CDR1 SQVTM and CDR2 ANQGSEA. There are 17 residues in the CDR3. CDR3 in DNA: TGCAGCGTCGGACGCCCCATAACCGGGACATTGGGCTATGGCTACACCTTC. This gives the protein CSVGRPITGTLGYGYTF.

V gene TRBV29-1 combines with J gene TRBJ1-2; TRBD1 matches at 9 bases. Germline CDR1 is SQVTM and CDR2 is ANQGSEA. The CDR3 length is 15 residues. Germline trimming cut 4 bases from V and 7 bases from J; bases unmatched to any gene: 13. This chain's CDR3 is CSVADRGFEWIGYTF. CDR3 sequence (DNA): TGCAGCGTTGCAGACAGGGGGTTCGAATGGATTGGCTACACCTTC.

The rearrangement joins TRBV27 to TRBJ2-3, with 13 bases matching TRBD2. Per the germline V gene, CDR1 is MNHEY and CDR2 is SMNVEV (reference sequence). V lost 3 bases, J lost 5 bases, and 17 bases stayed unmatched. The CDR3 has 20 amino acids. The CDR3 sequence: CASSLPLWTSGRRGLDTQYF. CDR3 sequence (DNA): TGTGCCAGCAGTTTGCCCCTCTGGACTAGCGGGAGAAGAGGATTAGATACGCAGTATTTT.

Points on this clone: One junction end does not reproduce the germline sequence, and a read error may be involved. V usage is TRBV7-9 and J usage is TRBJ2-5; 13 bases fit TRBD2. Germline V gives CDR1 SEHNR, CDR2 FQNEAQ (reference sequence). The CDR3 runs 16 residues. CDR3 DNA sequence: TGTTCCAGCAGCTTTTGGACTAGCGGGAGAAAAGAGACCCAGTACTTC. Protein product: CSSSFWTSGRKETQYF. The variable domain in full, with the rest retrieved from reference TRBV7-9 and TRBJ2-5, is DTGVSQNPRHKITKRGQNVTFRCDPISEHNRLYWYRQTLGQGPEFLTYFQNEAQLEKSRLLSDRFSAERPKGSFSTLEIQRTEQGDSAMYLCSSSFWTSGRKETQYFGPGTRLLVL.

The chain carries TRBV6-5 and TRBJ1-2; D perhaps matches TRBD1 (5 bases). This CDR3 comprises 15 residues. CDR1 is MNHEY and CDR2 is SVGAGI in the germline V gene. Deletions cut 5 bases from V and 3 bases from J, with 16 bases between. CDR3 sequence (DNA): TGTGCCAGCAGTCAACATTCCAGGGAAGACTATGGCTACACCTTC. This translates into CASSQHSREDYGYTF.

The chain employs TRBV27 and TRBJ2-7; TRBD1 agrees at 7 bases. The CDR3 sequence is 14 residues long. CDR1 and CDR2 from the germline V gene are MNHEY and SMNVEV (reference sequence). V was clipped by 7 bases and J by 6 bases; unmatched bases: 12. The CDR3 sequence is CASMTRQGLGEQYV. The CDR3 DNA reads TGTGCCAGCATGACGAGACAGGGCCTGGGCGAGCAGTACGTC.

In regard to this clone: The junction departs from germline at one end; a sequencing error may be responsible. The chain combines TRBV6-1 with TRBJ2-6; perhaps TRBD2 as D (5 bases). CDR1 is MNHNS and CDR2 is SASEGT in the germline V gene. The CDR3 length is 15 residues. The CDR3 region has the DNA TGTGCCGGCAGGACGGGGAGCTCTGGGGCCAACGTCCTGACTTTC. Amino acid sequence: CAGRTGSSGANVLTF.

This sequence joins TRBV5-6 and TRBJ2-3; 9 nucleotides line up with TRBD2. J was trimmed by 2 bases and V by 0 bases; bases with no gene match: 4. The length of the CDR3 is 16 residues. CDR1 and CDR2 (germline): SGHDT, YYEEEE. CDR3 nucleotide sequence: TGTGCCAGCAGCTTGGAGCTAGCGGGAACCACAGATACGCAGTATTTT. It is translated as CASSLELAGTTDTQYF.

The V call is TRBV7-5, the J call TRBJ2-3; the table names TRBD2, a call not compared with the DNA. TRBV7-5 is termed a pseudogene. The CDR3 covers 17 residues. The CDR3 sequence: CVRSLPSPRRGTDTQYF. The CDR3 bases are TGTGTCAGAAGCTTACCCAGCCCCCGGAGGGGCACAGATACGCAGTATTTT.

This CDR3 is CASSDLQGNLMNTEAFF. The DNA for the CDR3 is TGTGCCAGCAGTGATTTACAGGGCAATTTAATGAACACTGAAGCTTTCTTT. V gene TRBV2 combines with J gene TRBJ1-1, with D possibly matching TRBD1 (6 bases). Germline CDR1 reads SNHLY; CDR2 reads FYNNEI. This CDR3 is 17 amino acids long. Trimming pared 3 bases from V and 0 bases from J, leaving 17 bases between.

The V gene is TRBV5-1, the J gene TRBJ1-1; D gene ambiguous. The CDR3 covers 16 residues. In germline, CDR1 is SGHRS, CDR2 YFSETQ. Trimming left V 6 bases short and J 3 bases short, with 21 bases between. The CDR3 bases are TGCGCCAGCACCCTTTTCGCCGGGAGAAGGGACACTGAAGCTTTCTTT. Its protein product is CASTLFAGRRDTEAFF.